This TCR beta chain is drawn from a study of blood T cell repertoires in COVID-19. Study summary: Sites in the United States, Italy and Spain provided acute and convalescent COVID-19 samples. T cells, B-cell-depleted T cells, or PBMCs supplied cDNA or gDNA.

Germline CDR1 reads LGHNT; CDR2 reads FRNRAP. After removal of 7 bases from V and 1 base from J, the junction contained 6 bases not matched to a gene. This CDR3 contains 15 residues. Recruited during active infection, patients (from Seattle) were subsequently followed longitudinally. Per the study methods: Scientists estimated how many nucleated cells there were by amplifying reference gene primers. TCRdb keeps only in-frame clones here, not all; method: immunoSEQ multiplex PCR. V, J and clone size are those of that table, while D and trimming were read from the DNA. The profile shows about 350,000 clones, almost 90% of them singletons.

The receptor was derived from an older woman with COVID-19, enrolled during active disease. The sequencing sample was made of peripheral blood. The rearrangement uses TRBV12-5 and TRBJ1-5; 8 nucleotides agree with TRBD1. The CDR3 DNA sequence: TGTGCTAGTGCCATAGGACAGGGAAGCAATCAGCCCCAGCATTTT. This sequence encodes CASAIGQGSNQPQHF.